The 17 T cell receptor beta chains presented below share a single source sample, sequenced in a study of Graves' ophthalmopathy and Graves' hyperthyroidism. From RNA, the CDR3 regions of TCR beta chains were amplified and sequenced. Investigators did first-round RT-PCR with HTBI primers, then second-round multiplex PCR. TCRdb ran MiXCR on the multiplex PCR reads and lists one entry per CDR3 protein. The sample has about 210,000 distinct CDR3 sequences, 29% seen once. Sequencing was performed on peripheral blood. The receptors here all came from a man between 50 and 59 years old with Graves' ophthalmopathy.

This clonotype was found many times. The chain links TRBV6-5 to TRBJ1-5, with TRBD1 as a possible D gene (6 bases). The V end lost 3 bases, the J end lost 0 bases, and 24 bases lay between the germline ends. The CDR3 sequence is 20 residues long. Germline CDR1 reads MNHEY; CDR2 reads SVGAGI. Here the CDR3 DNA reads TGTGCCAGCAGTTATGATTCGGTCGACAGGCGGCTGGCTAGCAATCAGCCCCAGCATTTT. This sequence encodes CASSYDSVDRRLASNQPQHF.

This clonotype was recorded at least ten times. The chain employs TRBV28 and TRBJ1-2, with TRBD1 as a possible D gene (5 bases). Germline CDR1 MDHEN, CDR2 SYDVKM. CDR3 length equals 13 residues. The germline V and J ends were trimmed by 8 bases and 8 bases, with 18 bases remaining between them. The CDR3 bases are TGTGCCAGCTCCCCACTCGGGGGGAGAGGCTACACCTTC. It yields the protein CASSPLGGRGYTF.

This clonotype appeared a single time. This CDR3 reads CASSRVTGERGYTF. The DNA for the CDR3 is TGTGCCAGCAGCCGAGTGACAGGGGAGCGTGGCTACACCTTC. This chain joins TRBV12-3 or TRBV12-4 and TRBJ1-2, with 8 bases aligning to TRBD1. Losses at the gene ends were 6 bases for V and 7 bases for J; bases not matched to a gene: 10. The CDR3 has 14 amino acids.

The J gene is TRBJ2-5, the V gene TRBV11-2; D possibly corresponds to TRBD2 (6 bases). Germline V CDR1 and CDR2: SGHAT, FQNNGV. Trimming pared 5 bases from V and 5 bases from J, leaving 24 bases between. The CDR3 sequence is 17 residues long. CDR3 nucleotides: TGTGCCAGCAGCGTCCCGACTCGGGGGTTCGTGCTGGAGACCCAGTACTTC. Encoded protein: CASSVPTRGFVLETQYF.

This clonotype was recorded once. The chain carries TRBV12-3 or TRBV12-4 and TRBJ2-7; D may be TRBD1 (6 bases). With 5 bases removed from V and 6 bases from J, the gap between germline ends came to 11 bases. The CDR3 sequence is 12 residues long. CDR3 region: CASSRDIPEQYF. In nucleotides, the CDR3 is TGTGCCAGCAGTAGGGACATACCCGAGCAGTACTTC.

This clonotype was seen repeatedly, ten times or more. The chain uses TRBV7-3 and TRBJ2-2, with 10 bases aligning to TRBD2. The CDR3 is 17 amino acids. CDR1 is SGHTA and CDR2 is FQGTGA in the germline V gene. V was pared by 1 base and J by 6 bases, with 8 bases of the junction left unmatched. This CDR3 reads CASSLNRASGSAGELFF. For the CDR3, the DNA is TGTGCCAGCAGCTTAAACAGGGCTAGCGGGAGCGCCGGGGAGCTGTTTTTT.

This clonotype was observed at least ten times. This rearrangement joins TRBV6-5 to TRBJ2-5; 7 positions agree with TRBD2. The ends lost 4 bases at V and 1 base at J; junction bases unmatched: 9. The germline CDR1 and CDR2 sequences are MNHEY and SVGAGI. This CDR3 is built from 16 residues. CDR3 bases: TGTGCCAGCAGTTCGTCTCGCAGCGGGATCCAAGAGACCCAGTACTTC. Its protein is CASSSSRSGIQETQYF.

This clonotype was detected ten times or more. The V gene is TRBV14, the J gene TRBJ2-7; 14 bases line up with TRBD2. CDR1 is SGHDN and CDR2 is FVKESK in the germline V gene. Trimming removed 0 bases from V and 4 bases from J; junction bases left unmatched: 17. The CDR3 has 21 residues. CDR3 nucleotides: TGTGCCAGCAGCCAAGATAATAGGGGACATTGGACTAGCGGGAGGAGGTACGAGCAGTACTTC. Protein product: CASSQDNRGHWTSGRRYEQYF.

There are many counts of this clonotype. Here the CDR3 DNA reads TGTGCCAGCAGCGGGGACAGCCCAACGACGGTTCGGGAGCAGTACTTC. This encodes CASSGDSPTTVREQYF. V is TRBV9 and J is TRBJ2-7; TRBD1 matches 7 bases. The CDR3 is 16 amino acids. V was clipped by 3 bases and J by 7 bases; unmatched bases: 16. CDR1 and CDR2 from the germline V gene are SGDLS and YYNGEE.

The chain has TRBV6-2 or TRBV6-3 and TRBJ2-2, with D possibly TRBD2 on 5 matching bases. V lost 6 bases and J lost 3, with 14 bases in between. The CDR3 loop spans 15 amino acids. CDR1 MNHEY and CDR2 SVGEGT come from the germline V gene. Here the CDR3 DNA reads TGTGCCAGCAGAACAATCCTGGGAGACACCGGGGAGCTGTTTTTT. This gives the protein CASRTILGDTGELFF.

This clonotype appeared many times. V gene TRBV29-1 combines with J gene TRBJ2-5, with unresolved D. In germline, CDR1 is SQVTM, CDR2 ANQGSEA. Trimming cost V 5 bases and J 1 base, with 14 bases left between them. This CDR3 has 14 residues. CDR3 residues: CSVSQTNFQETQYF. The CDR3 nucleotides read TGCAGCGTTAGCCAGACCAACTTCCAAGAGACCCAGTACTTC.

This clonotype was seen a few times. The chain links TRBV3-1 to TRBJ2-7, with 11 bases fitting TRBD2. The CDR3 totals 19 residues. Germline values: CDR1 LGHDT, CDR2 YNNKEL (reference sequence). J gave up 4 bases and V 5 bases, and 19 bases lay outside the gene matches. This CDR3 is CASSSRLAGQEKSRYEQYF. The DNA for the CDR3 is TGTGCCAGCAGCTCTAGACTAGCGGGACAAGAGAAGAGTCGATACGAGCAGTACTTC.

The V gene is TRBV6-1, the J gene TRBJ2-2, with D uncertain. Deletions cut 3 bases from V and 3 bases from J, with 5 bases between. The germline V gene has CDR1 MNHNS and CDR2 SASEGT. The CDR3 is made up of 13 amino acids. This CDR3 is CASSDGHTGELFF. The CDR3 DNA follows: TGTGCCAGCAGTGACGGTCACACCGGGGAGCTGTTTTTT.

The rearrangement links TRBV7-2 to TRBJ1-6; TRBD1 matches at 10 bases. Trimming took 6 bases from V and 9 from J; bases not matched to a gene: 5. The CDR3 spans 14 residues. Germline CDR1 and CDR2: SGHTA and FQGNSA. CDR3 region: CASRLRTGGSPLHF. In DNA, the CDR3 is TGTGCCAGCAGGTTAAGGACAGGGGGTTCACCCCTCCACTTT.

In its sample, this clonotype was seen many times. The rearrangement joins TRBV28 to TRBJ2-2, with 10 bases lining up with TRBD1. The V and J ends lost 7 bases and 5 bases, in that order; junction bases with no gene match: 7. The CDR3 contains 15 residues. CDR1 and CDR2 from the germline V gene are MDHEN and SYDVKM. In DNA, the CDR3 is TGTGCCAGCACCGTAGACAGGGGGCAGACCGGGGAGCTGTTTTTT. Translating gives CASTVDRGQTGELFF.

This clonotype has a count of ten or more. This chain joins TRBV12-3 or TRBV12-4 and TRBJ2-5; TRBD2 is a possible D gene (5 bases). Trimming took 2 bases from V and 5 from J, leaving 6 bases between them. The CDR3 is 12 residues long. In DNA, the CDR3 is TGTGCCAGCAGTTTAAGGGAGGAGACCCAGTACTTC. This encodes CASSLREETQYF.

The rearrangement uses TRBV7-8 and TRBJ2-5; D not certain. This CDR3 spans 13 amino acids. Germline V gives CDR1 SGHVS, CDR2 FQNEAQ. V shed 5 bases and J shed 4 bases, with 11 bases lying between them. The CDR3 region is CASSRYLGETQYF. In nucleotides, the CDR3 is TGTGCCAGCAGCCGCTATTTGGGAGAGACCCAGTACTTC. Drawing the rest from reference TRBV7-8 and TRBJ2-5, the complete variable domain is GAGVSQSPRYKVAKRGQDVALRCDPISGHVSLFWYQQALGQGPEFLTYFQNEAQLDKSGLPSDRFFAERPEGSVSTLKIQRTQQEDSAVYLCASSRYLGETQYFGPGTRLLVL.